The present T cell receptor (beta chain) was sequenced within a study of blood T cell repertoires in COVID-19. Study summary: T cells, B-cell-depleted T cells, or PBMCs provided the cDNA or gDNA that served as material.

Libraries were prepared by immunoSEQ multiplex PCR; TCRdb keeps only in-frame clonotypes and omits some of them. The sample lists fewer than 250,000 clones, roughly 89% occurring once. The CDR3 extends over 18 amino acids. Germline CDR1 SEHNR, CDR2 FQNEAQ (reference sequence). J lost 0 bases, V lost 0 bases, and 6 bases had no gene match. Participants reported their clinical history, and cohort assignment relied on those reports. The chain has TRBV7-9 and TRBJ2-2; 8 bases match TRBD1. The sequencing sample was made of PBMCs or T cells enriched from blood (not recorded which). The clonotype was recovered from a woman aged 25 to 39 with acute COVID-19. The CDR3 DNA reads TGTGCCAGCAGCTTAGCCAGGACAGGGCTTACGAACACCGGGGAGCTGTTTTTT. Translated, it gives CASSLARTGLTNTGELFF. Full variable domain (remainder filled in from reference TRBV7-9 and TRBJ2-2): DTGVSQNPRHKITKRGQNVTFRCDPISEHNRLYWYRQTLGQGPEFLTYFQNEAQLEKSRLLSDRFSAERPKGSFSTLEIQRTEQGDSAMYLCASSLARTGLTNTGELFFGEGSRLTVL.